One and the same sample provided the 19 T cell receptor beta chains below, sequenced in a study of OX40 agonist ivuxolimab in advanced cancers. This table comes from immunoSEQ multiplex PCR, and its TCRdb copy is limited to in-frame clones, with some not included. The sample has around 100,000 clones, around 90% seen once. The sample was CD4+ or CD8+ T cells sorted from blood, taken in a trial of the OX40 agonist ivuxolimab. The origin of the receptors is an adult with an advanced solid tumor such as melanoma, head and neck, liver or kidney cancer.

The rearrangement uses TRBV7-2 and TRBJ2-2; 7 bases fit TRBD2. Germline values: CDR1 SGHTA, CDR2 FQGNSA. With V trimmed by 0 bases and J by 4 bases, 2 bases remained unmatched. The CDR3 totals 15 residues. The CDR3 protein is CASSLASGSTGELFF. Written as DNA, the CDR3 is TGTGCCAGCAGCTTAGCTAGCGGGTCCACCGGGGAGCTGTTTTTT.

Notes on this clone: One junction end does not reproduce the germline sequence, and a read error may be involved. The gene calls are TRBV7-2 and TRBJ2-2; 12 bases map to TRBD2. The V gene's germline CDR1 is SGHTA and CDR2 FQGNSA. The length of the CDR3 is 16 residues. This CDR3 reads CASILLAGGNTGELFF. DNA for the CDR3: TGTGCCAGCATCTTACTAGCGGGAGGGAACACCGGGGAGCTGTTTTTT. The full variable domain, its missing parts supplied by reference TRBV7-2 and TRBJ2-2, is GAGVSQSPSNKVTEKGKDVELRCDPISGHTALYWYRQSLGQGLEFLIYFQGNSAPDKSGLPSDRFSAERTGGSVSTLTIQRTQQEDSAVYLCASILLAGGNTGELFFGEGSRLTVL.

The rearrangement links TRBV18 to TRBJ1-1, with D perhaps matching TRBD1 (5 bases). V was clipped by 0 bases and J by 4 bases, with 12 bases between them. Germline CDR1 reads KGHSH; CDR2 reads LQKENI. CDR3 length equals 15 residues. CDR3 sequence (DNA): TGTGCCAGCTCACCACCGGGGGGGGTCGGCACTGAAGCTTTCTTT. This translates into CASSPPGGVGTEAFF.

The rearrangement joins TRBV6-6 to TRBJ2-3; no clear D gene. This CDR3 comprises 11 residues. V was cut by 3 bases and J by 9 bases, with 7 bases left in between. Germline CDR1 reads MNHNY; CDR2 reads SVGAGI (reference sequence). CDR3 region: CASSYHETQYF. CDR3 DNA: TGTGCCAGCAGTTATCACGAGACGCAGTATTTT.

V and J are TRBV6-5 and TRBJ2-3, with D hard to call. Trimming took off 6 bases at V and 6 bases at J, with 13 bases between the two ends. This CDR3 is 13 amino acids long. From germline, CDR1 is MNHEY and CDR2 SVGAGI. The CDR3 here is CASSSQRADTQYF. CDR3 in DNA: TGTGCCAGCAGCTCCCAACGGGCGGATACGCAGTATTTT.

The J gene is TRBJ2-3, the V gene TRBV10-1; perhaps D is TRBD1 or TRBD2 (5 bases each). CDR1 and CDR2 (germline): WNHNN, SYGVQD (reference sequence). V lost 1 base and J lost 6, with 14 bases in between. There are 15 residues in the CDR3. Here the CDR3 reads CASSECRTRGDTQYF. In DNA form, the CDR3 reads TGCGCCAGCAGTGAGTGCCGGACACGAGGGGATACGCAGTATTTT.

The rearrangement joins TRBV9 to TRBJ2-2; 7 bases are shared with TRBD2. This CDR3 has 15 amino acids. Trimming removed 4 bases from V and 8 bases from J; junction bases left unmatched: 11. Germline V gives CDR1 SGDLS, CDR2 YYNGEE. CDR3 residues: CASSPDGRMGGELFF. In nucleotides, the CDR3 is TGTGCCAGCAGCCCAGACGGGAGGATGGGGGGGGAGCTGTTTTTT.

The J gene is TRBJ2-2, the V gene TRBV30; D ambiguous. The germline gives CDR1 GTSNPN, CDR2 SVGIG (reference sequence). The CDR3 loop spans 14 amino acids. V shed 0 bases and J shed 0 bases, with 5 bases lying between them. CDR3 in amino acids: CAWSVVANTGELFF. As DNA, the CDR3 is TGTGCCTGGAGTGTAGTGGCGAACACCGGGGAGCTGTTTTTT.

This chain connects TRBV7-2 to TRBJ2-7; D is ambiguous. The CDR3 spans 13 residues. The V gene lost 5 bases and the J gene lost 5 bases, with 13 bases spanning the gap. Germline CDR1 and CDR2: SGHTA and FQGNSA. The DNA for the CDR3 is TGTGCCAGCAGCCCAACCTTATTCAACGAGCAGTACTTC. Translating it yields CASSPTLFNEQYF.

The CDR3, as DNA: TGTGCCAGTAGTTCGACTAGCGGTCCCTACAATGAGCAGTTCTTC. It is translated as CASSSTSGPYNEQFF. This chain uses TRBV19 with TRBJ2-1; TRBD2 agrees at 9 bases. V shed 5 bases and J 2 bases; nucleotides not matched to a gene: 4. Per the germline V gene, CDR1 is LNHDA and CDR2 is SQIVND (reference sequence). CDR3 length: 15 residues.

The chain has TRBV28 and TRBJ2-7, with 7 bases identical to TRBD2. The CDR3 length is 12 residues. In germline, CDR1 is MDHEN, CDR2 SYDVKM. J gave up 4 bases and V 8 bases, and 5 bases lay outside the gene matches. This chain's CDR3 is CASRGSVYEQYF. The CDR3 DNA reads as TGTGCCAGCCGCGGGAGTGTATACGAGCAGTACTTC. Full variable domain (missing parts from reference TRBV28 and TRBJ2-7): DVKVTQSSRYLVKRTGEKVFLECVQDMDHENMFWYRQDPGLGLRLIYFSYDVKMKEKGDIPEGYSVSREKKERFSLILESASTNQTSMYLCASRGSVYEQYFGPGTRLTVT.

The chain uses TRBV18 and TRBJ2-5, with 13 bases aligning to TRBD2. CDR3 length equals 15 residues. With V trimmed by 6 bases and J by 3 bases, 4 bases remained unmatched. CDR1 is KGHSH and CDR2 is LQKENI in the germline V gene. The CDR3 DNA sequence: TGTGCCAGCTCGTACGGGACTAGCGGGAAAGAGACCCAGTACTTC. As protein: CASSYGTSGKETQYF.

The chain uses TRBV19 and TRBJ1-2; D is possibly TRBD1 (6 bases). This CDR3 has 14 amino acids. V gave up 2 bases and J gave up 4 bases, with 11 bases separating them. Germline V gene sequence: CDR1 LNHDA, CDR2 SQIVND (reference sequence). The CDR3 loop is CASSIPGAVYGYTF. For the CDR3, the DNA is TGTGCCAGTAGTATACCGGGGGCGGTCTATGGCTACACCTTC.

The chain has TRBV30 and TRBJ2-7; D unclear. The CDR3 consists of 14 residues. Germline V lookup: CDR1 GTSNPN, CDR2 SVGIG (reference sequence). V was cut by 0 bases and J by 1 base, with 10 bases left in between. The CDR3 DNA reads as TGTGCCTGGAGTGTAATTGGCAGTTCCTACGAGCAGTACTTC. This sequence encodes CAWSVIGSSYEQYF.

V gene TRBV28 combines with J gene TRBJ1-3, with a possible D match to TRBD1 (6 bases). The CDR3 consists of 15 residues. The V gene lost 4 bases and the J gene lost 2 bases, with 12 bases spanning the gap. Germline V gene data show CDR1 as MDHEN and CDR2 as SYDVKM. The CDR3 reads CASSSRDKTGNTIYF. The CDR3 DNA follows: TGTGCCAGCAGTTCCCGGGACAAGACTGGAAACACCATATATTTT. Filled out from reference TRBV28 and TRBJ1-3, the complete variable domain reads DVKVTQSSRYLVKRTGEKVFLECVQDMDHENMFWYRQDPGLGLRLIYFSYDVKMKEKGDIPEGYSVSREKKERFSLILESASTNQTSMYLCASSSRDKTGNTIYFGEGSWLTVV.

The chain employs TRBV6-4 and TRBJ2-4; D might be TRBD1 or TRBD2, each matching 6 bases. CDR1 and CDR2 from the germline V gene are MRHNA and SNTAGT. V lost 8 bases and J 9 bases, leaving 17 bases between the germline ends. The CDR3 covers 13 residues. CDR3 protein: CASGREQGAIQYF. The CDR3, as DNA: TGTGCCAGCGGGCGGGAACAGGGCGCCATTCAGTACTTC.

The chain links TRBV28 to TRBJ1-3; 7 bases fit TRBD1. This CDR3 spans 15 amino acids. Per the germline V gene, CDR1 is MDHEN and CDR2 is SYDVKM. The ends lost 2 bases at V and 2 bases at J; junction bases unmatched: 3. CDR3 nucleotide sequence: TGTGCCAGCAGTTTAGACCAGGGGGCTGGAAACACCATATATTTT. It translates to CASSLDQGAGNTIYF. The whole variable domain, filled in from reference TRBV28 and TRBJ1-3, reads DVKVTQSSRYLVKRTGEKVFLECVQDMDHENMFWYRQDPGLGLRLIYFSYDVKMKEKGDIPEGYSVSREKKERFSLILESASTNQTSMYLCASSLDQGAGNTIYFGEGSWLTVV.

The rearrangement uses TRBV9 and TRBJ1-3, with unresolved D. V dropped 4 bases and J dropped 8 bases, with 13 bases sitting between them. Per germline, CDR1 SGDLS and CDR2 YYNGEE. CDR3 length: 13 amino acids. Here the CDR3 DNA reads TGTGCCAGCAGCCCTGGACCCGTGGACACCATATATTTT. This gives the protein CASSPGPVDTIYF.

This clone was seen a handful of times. The CDR3 DNA sequence: TGTGCCAGCAGCCAAGACCTATCGGATACGCAGTATTTT. Translating gives CASSQDLSDTQYF. The chain employs TRBV4-2 and TRBJ2-3, with D unresolved. The germline gives CDR1 LGHNA, CDR2 YNFKEQ. With 0 bases removed from V and 6 bases from J, the gap between germline ends came to 7 bases. This CDR3 is built from 13 residues.